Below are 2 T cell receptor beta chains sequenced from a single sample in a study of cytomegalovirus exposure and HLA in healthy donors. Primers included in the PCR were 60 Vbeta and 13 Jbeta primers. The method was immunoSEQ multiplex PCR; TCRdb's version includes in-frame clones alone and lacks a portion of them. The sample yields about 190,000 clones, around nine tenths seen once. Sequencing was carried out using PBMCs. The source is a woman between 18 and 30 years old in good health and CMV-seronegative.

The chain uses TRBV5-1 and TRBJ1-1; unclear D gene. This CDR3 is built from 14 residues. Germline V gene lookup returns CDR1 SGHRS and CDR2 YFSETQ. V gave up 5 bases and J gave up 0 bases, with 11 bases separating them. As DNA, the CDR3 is TGCGCCAGCAGACCAGGCCAGATGAACACTGAAGCTTTCTTT. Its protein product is CASRPGQMNTEAFF.

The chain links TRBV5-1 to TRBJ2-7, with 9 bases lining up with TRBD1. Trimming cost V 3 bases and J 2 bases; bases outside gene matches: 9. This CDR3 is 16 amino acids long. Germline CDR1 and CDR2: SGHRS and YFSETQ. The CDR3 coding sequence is TGCGCCAGCAGCTGGACGGACAGGGGTTTCCCCTACGAGCAGTACTTC. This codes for CASSWTDRGFPYEQYF.